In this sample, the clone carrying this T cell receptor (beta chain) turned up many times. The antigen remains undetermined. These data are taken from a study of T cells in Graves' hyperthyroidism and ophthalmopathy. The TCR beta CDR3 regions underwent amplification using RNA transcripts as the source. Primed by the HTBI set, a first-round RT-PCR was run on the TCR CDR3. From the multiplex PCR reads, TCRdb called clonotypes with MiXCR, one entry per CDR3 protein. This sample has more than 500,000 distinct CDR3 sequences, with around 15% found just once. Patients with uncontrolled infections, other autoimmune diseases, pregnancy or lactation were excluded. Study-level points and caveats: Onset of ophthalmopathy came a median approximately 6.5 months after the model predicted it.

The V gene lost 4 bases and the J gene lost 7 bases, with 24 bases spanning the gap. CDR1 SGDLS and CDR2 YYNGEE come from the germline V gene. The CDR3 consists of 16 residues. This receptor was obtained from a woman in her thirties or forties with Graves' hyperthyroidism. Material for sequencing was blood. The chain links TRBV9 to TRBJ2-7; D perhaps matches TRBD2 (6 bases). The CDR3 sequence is CASSPVRDLPFMEQYF. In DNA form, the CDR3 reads TGTGCCAGCAGCCCAGTGCGGGACCTACCCTTCATGGAGCAGTACTTC.